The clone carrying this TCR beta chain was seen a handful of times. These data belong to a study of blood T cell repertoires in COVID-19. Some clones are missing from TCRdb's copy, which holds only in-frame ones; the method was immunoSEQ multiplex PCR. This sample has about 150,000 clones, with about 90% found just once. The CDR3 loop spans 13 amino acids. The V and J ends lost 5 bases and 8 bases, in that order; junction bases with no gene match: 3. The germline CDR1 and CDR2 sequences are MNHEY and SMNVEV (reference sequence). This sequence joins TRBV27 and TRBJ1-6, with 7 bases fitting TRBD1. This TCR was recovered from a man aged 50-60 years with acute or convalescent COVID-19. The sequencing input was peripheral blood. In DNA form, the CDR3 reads TGTGCCAGCAGTGTCACAGGGGATTCACCCCTCCACTTT. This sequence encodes CASSVTGDSPLHF.